This passage covers 21 T cell receptor beta chains from one sample sequenced in a study of T cell repertoires in cytomegalovirus infection. A single record per CDR3 protein comes from TCRdb applying MiXCR to the reads. This sample yields roughly 640,000 distinct CDR3 sequences, of which more than 20% are seen a single time; 7% to 9% belongs to the top ten. Sequencing was carried out using CD8+ T cells from PBMCs. The receptors here all came from a human donor in good health (CMV status not recorded). Some clones in this sample may be carry-over from other donors' samples.

The CDR3: CASSLRGGSETQYF. The DNA of the CDR3 is TGTGCCAGCAGTCTCCGGGGAGGGTCTGAGACCCAGTACTTC. The chain couples TRBV28 to TRBJ2-5; TRBD2 agrees at 7 bases. The CDR3 is made up of 14 amino acids. Germline CDR1 and CDR2: MDHEN and SYDVKM. V dropped 5 bases and J dropped 5; count of bases not matched to a gene: 8. Together with reference TRBV28 and TRBJ2-5, the CDR3 gives the full variable domain: DVKVTQSSRYLVKRTGEKVFLECVQDMDHENMFWYRQDPGLGLRLIYFSYDVKMKEKGDIPEGYSVSREKKERFSLILESASTNQTSMYLCASSLRGGSETQYFGPGTRLLVL.

The J gene is TRBJ2-7, the V gene TRBV20-1; unclear D gene. This CDR3 spans 11 amino acids. V was cut by 3 bases and J by 3 bases, with 6 bases left in between. From germline, CDR1 is DFQATT and CDR2 SNEGSKA (reference sequence). The CDR3, as DNA: TGCAGTGCTAGCGTCGGCTACGAGCAGTACTTC. The encoded protein is CSASVGYEQYF.

This clonotype was recorded at least ten times. The chain is built from TRBV7-8 and TRBJ2-7; possible D gene TRBD2, 5 bases. V lost 1 base, J lost 0 bases, and 7 bases lay in between. The CDR3 consists of 14 residues. Germline assignment: CDR1 SGHVS and CDR2 FQNEAQ. The CDR3 protein is CASSLVAGSYEQYV. The CDR3 nucleotides are TGTGCCAGCAGCTTAGTGGCGGGCTCCTACGAGCAGTACGTC.

This clonotype came up a few times. This sequence joins TRBV2 and TRBJ1-4; D unresolved. CDR1 is SNHLY and CDR2 is FYNNEI in the germline V gene. The V end was cut by 2 bases, the J end by 0 bases, with 7 bases between. The CDR3 runs 15 residues. CDR3 DNA sequence: TGTGCCAGCAGTGAACCAGTCGCAACTAATGAAAAACTGTTTTTT. Protein sequence: CASSEPVATNEKLFF. Full variable domain (rest looked up from reference TRBV2 and TRBJ1-4): EPEVTQTPSHQVTQMGQEVILRCVPISNHLYFYWYRQILGQKVEFLVSFYNNEISEKSEIFDDQFSVERPDGSNFTLKIRSTKLEDSAMYFCASSEPVATNEKLFFGSGTQLSVL.

This clonotype has ten or more counts. The rearrangement joins TRBV6-2 or TRBV6-3 to TRBJ2-5; TRBD2 aligns across 9 bases. V lost 5 bases, J lost 2 bases, and 6 bases stayed unmatched. CDR1 MNHEY and CDR2 SVGEGT come from the germline V gene. The CDR3 has 15 amino acids. The CDR3 DNA follows: TGTGCCAGCAGTCTAGCGGGGCTGGGGCAAGAGACCCAGTACTTC. This sequence encodes CASSLAGLGQETQYF.

The V and J genes are TRBV5-5 and TRBJ2-3, with TRBD2 identical over 11 bases. This CDR3 contains 18 residues. Germline values: CDR1 SGHKS, CDR2 YYEKEE (reference sequence). V gave up 0 bases and J gave up 0 bases; unmatched junction bases: 6. The DNA of the CDR3 is TGTGCCAGCAGCTTGGATACTAGCGGGGGTTCTAGCACAGATACGCAGTATTTT. This codes for CASSLDTSGGSSTDTQYF.

The CDR3 region has the DNA TGTGCCAGCAGCTCGGGACAGGGGGTGACCGGGGAGCTGTTTTTT. Its translation: CASSSGQGVTGELFF. The chain links TRBV7-8 to TRBJ2-2; the match to TRBD1 covers 11 bases. The V gene end was trimmed by 4 bases and the J gene end by 5 bases; junction bases not matched to a gene: 3. From germline, CDR1 is SGHVS and CDR2 FQNEAQ. The CDR3 is made up of 15 amino acids. The whole variable domain, filled in from reference TRBV7-8 and TRBJ2-2, reads GAGVSQSPRYKVAKRGQDVALRCDPISGHVSLFWYQQALGQGPEFLTYFQNEAQLDKSGLPSDRFFAERPEGSVSTLKIQRTQQEDSAVYLCASSSGQGVTGELFFGEGSRLTVL.

On this clonotype itself: It may be a read error: a sequence one base away is much more abundant. The CDR3 does not end in the conserved phenylalanine or tryptophan, so this is likely a read error. The chain couples TRBV7-4 to TRBJ2-5; the D gene could be TRBD1 or TRBD2 (5 bases each). V shed 4 bases and J shed 3 bases, with 12 bases lying between them. Looked up from germline, CDR1 is SGHVT and CDR2 is SQSDAQ. The CDR3 covers 14 residues. This CDR3 reads CASSSVRDEETQYS. The CDR3 DNA reads TGTGCCAGCAGCTCGGTGAGGGACGAAGAGACCCAGTACTCC.

This clonotype was recorded many times. This chain joins TRBV10-3 and TRBJ2-7, with D possibly TRBD2 on 6 matching bases. Germline CDR1 and CDR2: ENHRY and SYGVKD. This CDR3 contains 13 residues. V lost 6 bases and J lost 3, with 12 bases in between. The CDR3 DNA is TGTGCCATCAGGATAGCGGCCGACTACGAGCAGTACTTC. Translation gives CAIRIAADYEQYF.

The chain couples TRBV20-1 to TRBJ1-1; D is possibly TRBD1 (5 bases). The CDR3 totals 14 residues. The germline V and J ends were trimmed by 3 bases and 3 bases, with 14 bases remaining between them. Germline V gene sequence: CDR1 DFQATT, CDR2 SNEGSKA (reference sequence). In nucleotides, the CDR3 is TGCAGTGCTAGTAAGGCAGGGACCTACACTGAAGCTTTCTTT. Translated: CSASKAGTYTEAFF.

This clonotype was detected ten times or more. The chain links TRBV7-6 to TRBJ2-7; D gene unclear. The CDR3 covers 15 residues. The germline V gene encodes CDR1 SGHVS and CDR2 FNYEAQ. The germline V and J ends were trimmed by 1 base and 0 bases, with 10 bases remaining between them. As DNA, the CDR3 is TGTGCCAGCAGCTTAGGTCGTGAGAGCTCCTACGAGCAGTACGTC. Its protein is CASSLGRESSYEQYV.

This clonotype was seen once. Germline is not matched at one junction end, which may reflect a read error. The chain joins TRBV27 to TRBJ2-7, with 7 bases matching TRBD2. The CDR3 consists of 13 residues. The germline V gene has CDR1 MNHEY and CDR2 SMNVEV (reference sequence). For the CDR3, the DNA is TGTGCCAGCAGGGATAGCGGGTTCTACGAGCAGCACTTC. Translated: CASRDSGFYEQHF.

This clonotype has at least ten counts. The chain recombines TRBV28 with TRBJ2-2, with TRBD1 matching over 9 bases. The CDR3 contains 15 residues. Germline CDR1 reads MDHEN; CDR2 reads SYDVKM. V dropped 5 bases and J dropped 4; count of bases not matched to a gene: 5. The CDR3 region has the DNA TGTGCCAGCAGTCGGACAGGGGTTTTCACCGGGGAGCTGTTTTTT. This gives the protein CASSRTGVFTGELFF. The variable domain in full, completed from reference TRBV28 and TRBJ2-2, reads DVKVTQSSRYLVKRTGEKVFLECVQDMDHENMFWYRQDPGLGLRLIYFSYDVKMKEKGDIPEGYSVSREKKERFSLILESASTNQTSMYLCASSRTGVFTGELFFGEGSRLTVL.

About this clonotype itself: At one end the junction does not follow the germline gene, possibly because of a read error. This sequence joins TRBV7-2 and TRBJ1-1, with D uncertain. Per the germline V gene, CDR1 is SGHTA and CDR2 is FQGNSA. This CDR3 comprises 14 residues. The CDR3 DNA reads TGTGCCAGCGGCTTGAAGCGGACCAACACTGAAGCTTTCTTT. Amino acids: CASGLKRTNTEAFF.

This chain uses TRBV15 with TRBJ1-1; D is perhaps TRBD1 (6 bases). The germline V gene encodes CDR1 LNHNV and CDR2 YYDKDF (reference sequence). V was trimmed by 5 bases and J by 3 bases, leaving 13 bases between them. The CDR3 totals 14 residues. In DNA, the CDR3 is TGTGCCACCAGCTGGGGGCTGGAGGACACTGAAGCTTTCTTT. It codes for CATSWGLEDTEAFF. The full variable domain, completed using reference TRBV15 and TRBJ1-1, is DAMVIQNPRYQVTQFGKPVTLSCSQTLNHNVMYWYQQKSSQAPKLLFHYYDKDFNNEADTPDNFQSRRPNTSFCFLDIRSPGLGDTAMYLCATSWGLEDTEAFFGQGTRLTVV.

This clonotype was counted at least ten times. The chain joins TRBV7-2 to TRBJ1-5, with D possibly TRBD1 on 6 matching bases. V lost 3 bases to trimming and J lost 4 bases, with 16 bases between them. The germline V gene encodes CDR1 SGHTA and CDR2 FQGNSA. The CDR3 length is 16 residues. As DNA, the CDR3 is TGTGCCAGCAGCTTGAACACCGGGACAAGTAATCAGCCCCAGCATTTT. Encoded protein: CASSLNTGTSNQPQHF.

This chain connects TRBV5-5 to TRBJ2-1, with D possibly TRBD2 on 5 matching bases. V was cut by 4 bases and J by 5 bases, with 13 bases left in between. The CDR3 contains 14 residues. Germline values: CDR1 SGHKS, CDR2 YYEKEE (reference sequence). CDR3 in amino acids: CASSRKPGDNEQFF. In nucleotides, the CDR3 is TGTGCCAGCAGCCGGAAGCCCGGGGACAATGAGCAGTTCTTC. The full variable domain, in which reference TRBV5-5 and TRBJ2-1 provide the parts outside the CDR3, is DAGVTQSPTHLIKTRGQQVTLRCSPISGHKSVSWYQQVLGQGPQFIFQYYEKEERGRGNFPDRFSARQFPNYSSELNVNALLLGDSALYLCASSRKPGDNEQFFGPGTRLTVL.

The chain has TRBV2 and TRBJ2-7; D might be TRBD2 (5 bases). V dropped 6 bases and J dropped 2 bases, with 8 bases sitting between them. CDR1 SNHLY and CDR2 FYNNEI come from the germline V gene. The CDR3 is made up of 12 amino acids. CDR3 amino acids: CASRSGTYEQYV. DNA of the CDR3: TGTGCCAGCAGGTCCGGGACCTACGAGCAGTACGTC.

In this sample, this clonotype turned up a few times. In DNA, the CDR3 is TGTGCCACCAGTGATGGGGGGCGAGAGACCCAGTACTTC. It yields the protein CATSDGGRETQYF. This chain links TRBV24-1 with TRBJ2-5; D is tentatively TRBD1 or TRBD2 (6 bases each). Germline V gene lookup returns CDR1 KGHDR and CDR2 SFDVKD. With 3 bases removed from V and 4 bases from J, the gap between germline ends came to 8 bases. This CDR3 contains 13 residues.

This rearrangement joins TRBV19 to TRBJ1-5; no clear D. The germline V gene encodes CDR1 LNHDA and CDR2 SQIVND (reference sequence). This CDR3 is 14 amino acids long. With 2 bases removed from V and 3 bases from J, the gap between germline ends came to 8 bases. The CDR3 DNA is TGTGCCAGTAGTATAATTGTCTTCAATCAGCCCCAGCATTTT. Amino acid sequence: CASSIIVFNQPQHF.

This clonotype was seen a few times. This chain links TRBV12-3 or TRBV12-4 with TRBJ1-5, with D perhaps TRBD1 (6 bases). The length of the CDR3 is 15 residues. V was cut by 4 bases and J by 7 bases, with 17 bases left in between. The CDR3 spells CASSSDSMMGQPQHF. The CDR3 DNA reads as TGTGCCAGCAGTTCGGACAGTATGATGGGCCAGCCCCAGCATTTT.